This T cell receptor (beta chain) was profiled in a study of cytomegalovirus exposure and HLA in healthy donors. Whole-study context: Early on, a data release was issued that held 65 million to 100 million unique TCRs from HLA-typed donors. General study findings and limits: The authors later linked a missense DCLRE1C variant to TCR beta V- and J-gene trimming. HLA alleles were associated with roughly 17,000 TCR beta sequences in a later analysis at 0.05 false discovery rate. In most subjects, TCR beta sequences reportedly gave accurate predictions of HLA-A and HLA-B alleles.

Concerning this clone: What it recognizes is unknown.

Looked up from germline, CDR1 is MNHEY and CDR2 is SVGAGI. The germline V and J ends were trimmed by 2 bases and 7 bases, with 8 bases remaining between them. The CDR3 is 12 residues long. The study ran its PCR with 60 Vbeta and 13 Jbeta primers. Here immunoSEQ multiplex PCR was the method, and the copy in TCRdb shows in-frame clones only, minus some. The profile covers over 100,000 clones, with roughly 80% appearing a single time and 6% to 8% taken by the ten largest. This TCR derives from a male donor in good health and CMV-seronegative. The chain carries TRBV6-5 and TRBJ1-2; D not resolved. The specimen sequenced was PBMCs. CDR3 sequence reads: CASSYSAGGYTF. The CDR3 DNA follows: TGTGCCAGCAGTTACAGCGCGGGTGGCTACACCTTC.